Sequencing of this T cell receptor (beta chain) was carried out in a study of regulatory and conventional T cells in RAG deficiency. Study-wide points: Control T-cell subsets had markedly higher Shannon entropy and lower Simpson indices than RAG-deficient patients.

Per the germline V gene, CDR1 is MNHEY and CDR2 is SMNVEV (reference sequence). The CDR3 covers 18 residues. The V segment lost 5 bases and the J segment 0 bases; nucleotides outside the gene matches: 13. Sequenced by immunoSEQ multiplex PCR; TCRdb stores in-frame clones only, minus some. The repertoire holds tens of thousands of clones, with 70% to 90% as singletons. This clone was recorded once. The antigen is undetermined. These same records also appear under a second study, on regulatory T cells. That report adds: Amplification used 52 TRBV primers and 13 TRBJ primers.

This TCR was recovered from a human donor in good health. The sample taken for sequencing was CD8+ T cells sorted from blood. This chain joins TRBV27 and TRBJ2-1, with 7 bases identical to TRBD1. The CDR3 nucleotides are TGTGCCAGCAGTCCCCACTACCTGGACAGGAGCTCCTACAATGAGCAGTTCTTC. Translated: CASSPHYLDRSSYNEQFF.